A selection of T cell receptor beta chains follows, all from one sample in a study of cytomegalovirus exposure and HLA in healthy donors. Some clones are missing from TCRdb's copy, which holds only in-frame ones; the method was immunoSEQ multiplex PCR. This sample has more than 60,000 clones, with more than 60% found just once. What was sequenced was PBMCs. These receptors were taken from a woman aged 30 to 39 in good health and CMV-seronegative. Both conserved end residues are part of each CDR3. D genes are given only for firm matches. Clone sizes are given selectively: once, few, many, or a class where the clone is expanded.

clone size	D gene	V gene	J gene	CDR3 protein	CDR3 DNA
-	-	TRBV7-9	TRBJ2-3	CASTPLGGGGTDTQYF	TGTGCCAGCACCCCTCTAGGGGGCGGAGGGACAGATACGCAGTATTTT
-	TRBD1	TRBV4-3	TRBJ1-1	CASSHPGQGALGTEAFF	TGCGCCAGCAGCCACCCGGGACAGGGGGCGCTCGGGACTGAAGCTTTCTTT
-	-	TRBV10-3	TRBJ2-7	CAISVGIQSYEQYF	TGTGCCATCAGCGTAGGTATACAGTCCTACGAGCAGTACTTC
-	-	TRBV5-1	TRBJ1-5	CASSLAGLPGQPQHF	TGCGCCAGCAGCTTGGCCGGACTCCCCGGTCAGCCCCAGCATTTT
once	-	TRBV7-9	TRBJ1-2	CASSVSSANYGYTF	TGTGCCAGCAGCGTCTCGAGTGCTAACTATGGCTACACCTTC
few	-	TRBV7-9	TRBJ1-2	CASSLLDGYTF	TGTGCCAGCAGCTTGTTAGATGGCTACACCTTC
-	-	TRBV30	TRBJ1-3	CAWSLKNTIYF	TGTGCCTGGAGCTTAAAAAACACCATATATTTT
-	TRBD1	TRBV7-2	TRBJ2-2	CASRPAPGQIIEVGELFF	TGTGCCAGCAGACCAGCACCGGGACAGATAATTGAGGTCGGGGAGCTGTTTTTT
few	-	TRBV19	TRBJ2-1	CASSPPPGSYNEQFF	TGTGCCAGTAGTCCGCCCCCAGGCTCCTACAATGAGCAGTTCTTC
-	-	TRBV15	TRBJ1-1	CATGRGIRPEAFF	TGTGCCACCGGTCGAGGTATACGCCCTGAAGCTTTCTTT
-	-	TRBV13	TRBJ1-1	CASSLGQNEAFF	TGTGCCAGCAGCTTAGGCCAGAATGAAGCTTTCTTT
-	TRBD2	TRBV7-2	TRBJ2-3	CASSPRTSGAGEYTDTQYF	TGTGCCAGCAGCCCTCGGACTAGCGGGGCGGGGGAGTACACAGATACGCAGTATTTT
-	-	TRBV20-1	TRBJ2-1	CSARAGNEQFF	TGCAGTGCCCGGGCGGGGAATGAGCAGTTCTTC
-	TRBD1	TRBV29-1	TRBJ1-1	CSVHTTGSSTEAFF	TGCAGCGTCCACACGACAGGGTCGAGCACTGAAGCTTTCTTT
few	-	TRBV30	TRBJ1-4	CAWAGYEKLFF	TGTGCCTGGGCAGGGTATGAAAAACTGTTTTTT
-	TRBD1	TRBV28	TRBJ2-2	CASSLQGAGTGELFF	TGTGCCAGCAGTTTACAGGGGGCGGGCACCGGGGAGCTGTTTTTT
-	TRBD1	TRBV6-5	TRBJ1-2	CASSPAGTGYGYTF	TGTGCCAGCAGCCCGGCGGGGACAGGCTATGGCTACACCTTC
-	-	TRBV7-2	TRBJ2-7	CASSLDLAVHEQYF	TGTGCCAGCAGCTTAGACTTAGCTGTGCACGAGCAGTACTTC
once	-	TRBV21-1	TRBJ2-3	CASSDRDSPTDTQYF	TGTGCCAGCAGCGACCGGGACAGCCCCACAGATACGCAGTATTTT
few	-	TRBV11-3	TRBJ1-1	CASRGSGGGQAFF	TGTGCCAGCAGGGGTTCGGGGGGGGGCCAAGCTTTCTTT
-	-	TRBV7-2	TRBJ1-1	CASSILSDRPSEAFF	TGTGCCAGCAGCATTCTTTCCGACAGACCATCTGAAGCTTTCTTT
-	TRBD1	TRBV2	TRBJ2-5	CASKGASQETQYF	TGTGCCAGCAAGGGGGCTAGCCAAGAGACCCAGTACTTC
-	-	TRBV30	TRBJ1-1	CAWSQTGTEAFF	TGTGCCTGGAGCCAAACGGGGACTGAAGCTTTCTTT
-	-	TRBV27	TRBJ1-1	CASRRWAGTEAFF	TGTGCCAGTAGACGTTGGGCAGGGACTGAAGCTTTCTTT
-	-	TRBV7-9	TRBJ1-1	CASSLERQVNTEAFF	TGTGCCAGCAGCTTAGAACGACAAGTGAACACTGAAGCTTTCTTT
once	TRBD1	TRBV30	TRBJ2-1	CAWSGDSHNEQFF	TGTGCCTGGAGTGGGGACAGCCACAATGAGCAGTTCTTC
-	-	TRBV5-4	TRBJ1-2	CASSPSDTSGRYGYTF	TGTGCCAGCAGCCCATCTGACACCTCTGGCCGATATGGCTACACCTTC
few	TRBD1	TRBV28	TRBJ1-5	CASRGSDRFNQPQHF	TGTGCCAGCAGAGGGTCGGACAGGTTCAATCAGCCCCAGCATTTT
-	-	TRBV9	TRBJ1-3	CASSVGNSPNTIYF	TGTGCCAGCAGCGTAGGGAACAGCCCAAACACCATATATTTT
-	-	TRBV9	TRBJ1-1	CASSPLLATQNTEAFF	TGTGCCAGCAGCCCTCTCCTCGCTACTCAGAACACTGAAGCTTTCTTT
few	-	TRBV30	TRBJ2-3	CAWGSGPPTQYF	TGTGCCTGGGGTAGCGGACCGCCTACGCAGTATTTT
-	TRBD1	TRBV19	TRBJ2-2	CASSRGQGTGELFF	TGTGCCAGTAGTAGGGGACAGGGAACCGGGGAGCTGTTTTTT
-	-	TRBV27	TRBJ2-3	CASSVSSTDTQYF	TGTGCCAGCAGTGTGTCTAGCACAGATACGCAGTATTTT
-	-	TRBV9	TRBJ1-4	CASSARDNFEKLFF	TGTGCCAGCAGCGCCCGGGACAACTTTGAAAAACTGTTTTTT
-	-	TRBV9	TRBJ1-2	CASGAVNYGYTF	TGTGCCAGTGGGGCAGTCAACTATGGCTACACCTTC
-	TRBD1	TRBV7-8	TRBJ2-1	CASSLTGKRVHEQFF	TGTGCCAGCAGCCTGACAGGGAAGAGGGTACATGAGCAGTTCTTC
-	-	TRBV19	TRBJ2-3	CASSDRHTDTQYF	TGTGCCAGTAGCGACAGGCACACAGATACGCAGTATTTT
-	TRBD2	TRBV7-3	TRBJ2-5	CASSLTGLDIIKSGETQYF	TGTGCCAGCAGCTTAACGGGACTAGACATTATAAAAAGCGGAGAGACCCAGTACTTC
few	-	TRBV4-3	TRBJ1-2	CASSPSTVRTGLDGYTF	TGCGCCAGCAGCCCTTCCACCGTCCGTACAGGGTTGGATGGCTACACCTTC
-	TRBD1	TRBV11-2	TRBJ2-7	CASSRDSSYEQYF	TGTGCCAGCAGCCGGGACAGCTCCTACGAGCAGTACTTC
-	-	TRBV2	TRBJ1-2	CASSPAGMGYGYTF	TGTGCCAGCAGTCCCGCCGGGATGGGCTATGGCTACACCTTC
-	-	TRBV2	TRBJ2-1	CASSEERIRTEPYNEQFF	TGTGCCAGCAGTGAAGAGCGGATTCGGACAGAGCCTTACAATGAGCAGTTCTTC
-	TRBD1	TRBV29-1	TRBJ2-2	CSVSGQGMTGELFF	TGCAGCGTTAGTGGACAGGGTATGACCGGGGAGCTGTTTTTT
-	-	TRBV27	TRBJ2-3	CASRWGGLTDTQYF	TGTGCCAGCCGATGGGGGGGGCTCACAGATACGCAGTATTTT
-	-	TRBV5-1	TRBJ2-2	CASSLSLASNTGELFF	TGCGCCAGCAGCTTGTCTCTAGCGTCGAACACCGGGGAGCTGTTTTTT
-	TRBD2	TRBV19	TRBJ2-1	CASSIGSGRERDNEQFF	TGTGCCAGTAGTATAGGTTCGGGGCGGGAGCGCGACAATGAGCAGTTCTTC
-	-	TRBV7-9	TRBJ1-3	CASSLGGSDSGNTIYF	TGTGCCAGCAGCTTAGGAGGCAGCGACTCTGGAAACACCATATATTTT
-	-	TRBV7-9	TRBJ2-7	CASSFPDRYEQYF	TGTGCCAGCAGCTTCCCGGACAGATACGAGCAGTACTTC
-	TRBD2	TRBV4-3	TRBJ2-2	CASSQEFLAGGGTGELFF	TGCGCCAGCAGCCAAGAGTTTCTAGCGGGAGGGGGCACCGGGGAGCTGTTTTTT
-	-	TRBV7-9	TRBJ1-1	CASSNGRAEAFF	TGTGCCAGCAGTAATGGGAGGGCTGAAGCTTTCTTT
-	TRBD2	TRBV9	TRBJ2-2	CASSVAYTSGLNTGELFF	TGTGCCAGCAGCGTAGCGTATACTAGCGGGCTGAACACCGGGGAGCTGTTTTTT
-	-	TRBV25-1	TRBJ2-1	CASSESGLAPYNEQFF	TGTGCCAGCAGTGAGTCGGGGCTAGCGCCGTACAATGAGCAGTTCTTC
few	TRBD1	TRBV7-8	TRBJ1-3	CASSFTTGTGNTIYF	TGTGCCAGCAGCTTCACGACAGGGACTGGAAACACCATATATTTT
-	TRBD2	TRBV2	TRBJ2-1	CASSSGLAGVGYEQFF	TGTGCCAGCAGTAGTGGACTAGCGGGAGTGGGATATGAGCAGTTCTTC
once	TRBD1	TRBV4-1	TRBJ2-7	CASSPGQGVPYEQYF	TGCGCCAGCAGCCCCGGACAGGGAGTACCCTACGAGCAGTACTTC
-	TRBD1	TRBV19	TRBJ1-1	CASSDRGRDEAFF	TGTGCCAGTAGTGACAGGGGGCGGGATGAAGCTTTCTTT
-	-	TRBV9	TRBJ2-1	CASSVLQGNNEQFF	TGTGCCAGCAGCGTGTTACAGGGCAACAATGAGCAGTTCTTC